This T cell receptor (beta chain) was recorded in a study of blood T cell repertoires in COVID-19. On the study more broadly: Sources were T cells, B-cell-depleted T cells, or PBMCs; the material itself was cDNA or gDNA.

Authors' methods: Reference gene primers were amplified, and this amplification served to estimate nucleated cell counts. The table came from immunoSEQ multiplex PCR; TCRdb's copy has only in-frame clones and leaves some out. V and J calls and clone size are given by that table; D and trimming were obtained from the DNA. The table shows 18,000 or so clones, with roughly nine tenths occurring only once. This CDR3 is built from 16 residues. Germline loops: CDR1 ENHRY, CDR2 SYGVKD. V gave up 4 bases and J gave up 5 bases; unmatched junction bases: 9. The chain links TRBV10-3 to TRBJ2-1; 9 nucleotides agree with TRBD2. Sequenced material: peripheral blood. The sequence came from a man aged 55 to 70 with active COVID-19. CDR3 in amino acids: CAISGQGASGDNEQFF. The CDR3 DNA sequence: TGTGCCATCAGTGGTCAAGGGGCTAGCGGGGACAATGAGCAGTTCTTC.